Described below is a single TCR beta chain sequence and its context. This record belongs to a study of shared clonotypes between healthy human individuals. Turning to the study itself: Each donor contributed plates that comprised three CD4 naive, three CD4 memory, two CD8 naive and one CD8 memory.

Donors comprised healthy HIV-negative adults lacking recent acute infections or vaccinations. The investigators split CD4+ cells into a CD45RA+ naive subset and a CD45RA-negative memory subset. The material for each subset, its genomic DNA, was split evenly across several immunoSEQ plates. The protocol was immunoSEQ multiplex PCR, while the TCRdb copy is restricted to in-frame clones and leaves out a portion. The data hold around 2.1 million clones, with around 95% observed a single time. CDR3 size: 14 residues. In germline, CDR1 is MGHRA, CDR2 YSYEKL. Deletions cut 6 bases from V and 5 bases from J, with 16 bases between.

Sequencing input: naive CD4+ T cells sorted from blood. Subset: CD45RA+ positively selected. The chain has TRBV4-1 and TRBJ2-5, with D perhaps being TRBD1 or TRBD2 (7 bases each). The receptor comes from a man aged 18 to 30 in good health. CDR3 sequence reads: CASRGRDSIETQYF. CDR3 nucleotides: TGCGCCAGCAGAGGGAGGGACAGTATCGAGACCCAGTACTTC.